A single sample is the source of the 14 T cell receptor beta chains below, sequenced in a study of blood T cells in healthy people across ages. The authors ran a second PCR of 7 to 11 cycles using a sample-barcoded 5' primer and a J-beta primer mix. TCRdb called the 5' RACE reads again in MiXCR, with one record for every CDR3 protein. The table records over 500,000 distinct CDR3 sequences, 45% to 60% of them present only once. Sequenced: blood. Every receptor here comes from an elderly woman in good health.

This clonotype was found a few times. CDR3 amino acids: CASSIGGSGPQHF. DNA for the CDR3: TGTGCCAGTAGTATAGGGGGATCAGGGCCCCAGCATTTT. The J gene is TRBJ1-5, the V gene TRBV19; D remains unclear. Trimming took 1 base from V and 9 from J, leaving 10 bases between them. The CDR3 is 13 amino acids. Germline lookup yields CDR1 LNHDA and CDR2 SQIVND (reference sequence).

The V and J genes are TRBV6-5 and TRBJ2-1; D is uncertain. The CDR3 covers 11 residues. Germline-derived CDR1 and CDR2 are MNHEY and SVGAGI. Trimming removed 2 bases from V and 10 bases from J, with 6 bases in between. This CDR3 reads CASSYRREQFF. In nucleotides, the CDR3 is TGTGCCAGCAGTTACCGACGGGAGCAGTTCTTC.

To note about this clonotype: It may be a read error: a sequence one base away is much more abundant. J is TRBJ1-2 and V is TRBV6-1; a possible D gene is TRBD1 (6 bases). Germline CDR1 MNHNS, CDR2 SASEGT. The CDR3 length is 17 residues. Trimming took off 4 bases at V and 10 bases at J, with 28 bases between the two ends. In nucleotides, the CDR3 is TGTGCCAGCAGTGGGTTTCGGACGGGGGCTGGGGCTGGTGACTACACCTTC. Translating gives CASSGFRTGAGAGDYTF.

The chain links TRBV6-1 to TRBJ2-5, with D maybe TRBD2 (6 bases). This CDR3 comprises 13 residues. Germline V gene data show CDR1 as MNHNS and CDR2 as SASEGT. V was pared by 6 bases and J by 11 bases, with 19 bases between. In DNA, the CDR3 is TGTGCCAGCAGACGGACGGTCGGGAGAGAGCAGTACTTC. Translated: CASRRTVGREQYF.

This clonotype was seen at least ten times. The V gene is TRBV12-3 or TRBV12-4, the J gene TRBJ2-1, with 7 nucleotides matching TRBD1. The CDR3 has 13 residues. V shed 5 bases and J 7 bases; nucleotides not matched to a gene: 5. The CDR3 loop is CASSVGGPNEQFF. CDR3 nucleotides: TGTGCCAGCAGTGTAGGGGGCCCTAATGAGCAGTTCTTC.

The V gene is TRBV4-2, the J gene TRBJ1-1, with no clear D. The V and J ends lost 0 bases and 7 bases respectively, with 6 bases between them. This CDR3 contains 12 residues. Germline V gene sequence: CDR1 LGHNA, CDR2 YNFKEQ. The CDR3 spells CASSQDLSEAFF. The CDR3 nucleotides are TGTGCCAGCAGCCAAGATCTAAGTGAAGCTTTCTTT.

The chain couples TRBV20-1 to TRBJ1-5, with 7 bases fitting TRBD1. From germline, CDR1 is DFQATT and CDR2 SNEGSKA (reference sequence). V lost 5 bases and J lost 4; bases outside the gene matches: 5. This CDR3 region has 13 residues. The CDR3 sequence: CSAPGGQNQPQHF. CDR3 coding DNA: TGCAGTGCTCCAGGGGGTCAAAATCAGCCCCAGCATTTT.

This clonotype was counted a single time. A read error may be the cause here, since a much bigger clone is one base away. The V gene is TRBV7-9, the J gene TRBJ2-5; D may match TRBD1 or TRBD2 (6 bases each). Germline V gene lookup returns CDR1 SEHNR and CDR2 FQNEAQ (reference sequence). V dropped 4 bases and J dropped 7 bases, with 16 bases sitting between them. The CDR3 sequence is 14 residues long. The CDR3 loop is CASSSTRFRGTQYF. DNA of the CDR3: TGTGCCAGCAGCTCGACTAGATTCAGGGGGACCCAGTACTTC.

The chain uses TRBV4-1 and TRBJ2-5; 9 bases match TRBD2. CDR1 is MGHRA, CDR2 YSYEKL, per germline. The CDR3 sequence is 17 residues long. V shed 0 bases, J shed 11 bases, and the junction held 16 bases outside the gene matches. DNA for the CDR3: TGCGCCAGCAGCCAAGACCCCGCGCTAGCGGGGTACAATGAGCAGTACTTC. It is translated as CASSQDPALAGYNEQYF.

The chain carries TRBV5-1 and TRBJ2-5, with TRBD2 matching over 13 bases. With 4 bases clipped from V and 3 bases from J, the junction kept 6 bases outside the gene matches. The germline gives CDR1 SGHRS, CDR2 YFSETQ. CDR3 size: 16 residues. The chain's CDR3 is CASSGTGTSGKETQYF. The CDR3 DNA follows: TGCGCCAGCAGCGGAACCGGGACTAGCGGGAAAGAGACCCAGTACTTC.

This clonotype was observed a handful of times. J is TRBJ2-1 and V is TRBV6-5; no firm D call. V gave up 8 bases and J gave up 6 bases, with 17 bases separating them. Germline V gene sequence: CDR1 MNHEY, CDR2 SVGAGI. The CDR3 runs to 14 residues. CDR3 in amino acids: CASSIAEPPNEQFF. The CDR3 DNA is TGTGCCAGCTCCATAGCTGAGCCCCCCAATGAGCAGTTCTTC.

The rearrangement joins TRBV2 to TRBJ2-2; the D gene is possibly TRBD1 (6 bases). From germline, CDR1 is SNHLY and CDR2 FYNNEI. Trimming removed 5 bases at V and 7 bases at J, with 14 bases between. The CDR3 extends over 14 amino acids. The DNA for the CDR3 is TGTGCCAGCAGTTTCCTAGGGGGTGGCGGGGAGCTGTTTTTT. Translated, it gives CASSFLGGGGELFF.

The genes are TRBV6-1 and TRBJ1-6; no definite D call. The CDR3 sequence is 15 residues long. V lost 10 bases to trimming and J lost 5 bases, with 18 bases between them. The germline V gene has CDR1 MNHNS and CDR2 SASEGT. CDR3 nucleotide sequence: TGTGCCACTCTCAAGACCGGAACGAATAATTCACCCCTCCACTTT. Translating it yields CATLKTGTNNSPLHF.

The rearrangement joins TRBV4-2 to TRBJ2-3; 10 nucleotides match TRBD2. Trimming cost V 4 bases and J 0 bases; bases outside gene matches: 13. Germline V gives CDR1 LGHNA, CDR2 YNFKEQ. The CDR3 consists of 19 residues. CDR3 nucleotides: TGTGCCAGCAGCCTTTCGCCGGGACTAGCGTCTATTAGCACAGATACGCAGTATTTT. Translation: CASSLSPGLASISTDTQYF.